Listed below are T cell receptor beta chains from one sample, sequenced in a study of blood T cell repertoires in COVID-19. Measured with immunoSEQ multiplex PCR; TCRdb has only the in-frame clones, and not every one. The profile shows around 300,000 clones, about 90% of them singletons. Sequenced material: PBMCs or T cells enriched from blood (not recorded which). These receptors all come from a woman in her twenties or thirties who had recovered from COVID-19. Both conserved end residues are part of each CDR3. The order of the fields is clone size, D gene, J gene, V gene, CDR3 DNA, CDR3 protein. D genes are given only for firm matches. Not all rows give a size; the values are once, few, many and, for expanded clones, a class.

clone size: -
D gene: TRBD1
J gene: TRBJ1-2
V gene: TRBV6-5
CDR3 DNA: TGTGCCAGCAGTTATTATCGTCGGACAGGGTACTATGGCTACACCTTC
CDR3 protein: CASSYYRRTGYYGYTF

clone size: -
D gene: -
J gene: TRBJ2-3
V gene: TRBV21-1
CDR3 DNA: TGTGCCAGCAGCCTGGGGGGGGTTATCAGCACAGATACGCAGTATTTT
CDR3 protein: CASSLGGVISTDTQYF

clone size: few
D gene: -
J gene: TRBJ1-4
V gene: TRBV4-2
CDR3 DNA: TGTGCCAGCAGCCAAGGTCGGGGAACTAATGAAAAACTGTTTTTT
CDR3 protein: CASSQGRGTNEKLFF

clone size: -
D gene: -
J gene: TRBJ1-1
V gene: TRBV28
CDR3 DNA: TGTGCCAGCACCGAAGTTCCAGGGGCTGACACTGAAGCTTTCTTT
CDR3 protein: CASTEVPGADTEAFF

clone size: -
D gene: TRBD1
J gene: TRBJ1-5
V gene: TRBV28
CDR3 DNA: TGTGCCAGCAGTTTAGGACAGGCGGCAGGGCAGCCCCAGCATTTT
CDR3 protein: CASSLGQAAGQPQHF

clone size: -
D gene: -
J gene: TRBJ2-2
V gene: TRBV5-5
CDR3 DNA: TGTGCCAGCAGCTTTTTCCGGGACACGAACACCGGGGAGCTGTTTTTT
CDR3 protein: CASSFFRDTNTGELFF

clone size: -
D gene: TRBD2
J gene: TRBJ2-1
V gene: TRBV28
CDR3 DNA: TGTGCCAGCAGTCGACTAGCGGGGGACAATGAGCAGTTCTTC
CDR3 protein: CASSRLAGDNEQFF

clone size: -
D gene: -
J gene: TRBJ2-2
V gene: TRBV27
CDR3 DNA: TGTGCCAGCAGTTTATCCCCCAGCCGCCTAGGCCCCATCGCGAACACCGGGGAGCTGTTTTTT
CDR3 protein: CASSLSPSRLGPIANTGELFF

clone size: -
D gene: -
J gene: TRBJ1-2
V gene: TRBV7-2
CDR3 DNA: TGTGCCAGCAGCTTTGAAGACAGACGTTTGTTAAATAGCTTC
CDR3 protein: CASSFEDRRLLNSF

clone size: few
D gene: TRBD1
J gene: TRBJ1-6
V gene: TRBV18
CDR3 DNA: TGTGCCAGCTCACCCGGGACAGGGGGCGTTTCACCCCTCCACTTT
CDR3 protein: CASSPGTGGVSPLHF

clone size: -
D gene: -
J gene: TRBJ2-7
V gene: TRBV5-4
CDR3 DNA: TGTGCCAGCAGCTTGGGCGCATCCTACGAGCAGTACTTC
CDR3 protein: CASSLGASYEQYF

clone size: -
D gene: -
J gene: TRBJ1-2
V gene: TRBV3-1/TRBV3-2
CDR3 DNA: TGTGCCAGCAGCCAAGTGATGTTAGACTATGGCTACACCTTC
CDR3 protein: CASSQVMLDYGYTF

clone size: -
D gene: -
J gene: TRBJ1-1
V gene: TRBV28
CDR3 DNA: TGTGCCAGCAGGACCGCGAGGGTGAACACTGAAGCTTTCTTT
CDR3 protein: CASRTARVNTEAFF

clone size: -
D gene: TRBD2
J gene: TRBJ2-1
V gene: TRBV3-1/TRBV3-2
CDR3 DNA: TGTGCCAGCAGCCAACTAGCGGGGGAGAATGAGCAGTTCTTC
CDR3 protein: CASSQLAGENEQFF

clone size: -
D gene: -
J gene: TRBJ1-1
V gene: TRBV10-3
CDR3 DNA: TGTGCCGTTGGTGAGGGTAATAAGGTCGCTGAAGCTTTCTTT
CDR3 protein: CAVGEGNKVAEAFF

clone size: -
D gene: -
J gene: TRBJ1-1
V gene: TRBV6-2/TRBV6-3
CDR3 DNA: TGTGCCAGCAGTTACAGACAGGCGAACACTGAAGCTTTCTTT
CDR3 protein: CASSYRQANTEAFF

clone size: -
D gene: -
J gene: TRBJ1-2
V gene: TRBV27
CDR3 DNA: TGTGCCAGCAGTTTCGCAGGGAATCACTATGGCTACACCTTC
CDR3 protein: CASSFAGNHYGYTF

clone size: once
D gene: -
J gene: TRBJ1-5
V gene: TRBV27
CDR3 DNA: TGTGCCAGCAGTTTACGGGGGGATCCTTTCAGCAATCAGCCCCAGCATTTT
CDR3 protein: CASSLRGDPFSNQPQHF

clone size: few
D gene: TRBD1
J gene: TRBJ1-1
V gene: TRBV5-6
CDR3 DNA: TGTGCCAGCAGCGAGGACAGGCCCTCTGAAGCTTTCTTT
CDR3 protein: CASSEDRPSEAFF

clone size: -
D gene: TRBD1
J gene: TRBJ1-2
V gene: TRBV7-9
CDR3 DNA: TGTGCCAGCAGCTGGTCGGCGGTACAGGGGGGCTACACCTTC
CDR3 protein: CASSWSAVQGGYTF

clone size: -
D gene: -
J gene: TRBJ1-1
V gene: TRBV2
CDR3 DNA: TGTGCCAGCACGAGATCGATGAACACTGAAGCTTTCTTT
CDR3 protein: CASTRSMNTEAFF

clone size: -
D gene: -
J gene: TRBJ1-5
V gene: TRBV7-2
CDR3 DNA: TGTGCCAGCAGCTTAGAAGGGGATCAGCCCCAGCATTTT
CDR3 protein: CASSLEGDQPQHF

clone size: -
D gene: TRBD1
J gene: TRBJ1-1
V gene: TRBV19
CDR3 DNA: TGTGCCAGTACTACAGGGGGATCGACTGAAGCTTTCTTT
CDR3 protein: CASTTGGSTEAFF

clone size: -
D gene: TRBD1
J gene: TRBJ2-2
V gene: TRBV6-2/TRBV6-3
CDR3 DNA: TGTGCCAGCAGTTTCGTACAGGGGACCGGGGAGCTGTTTTTT
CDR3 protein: CASSFVQGTGELFF

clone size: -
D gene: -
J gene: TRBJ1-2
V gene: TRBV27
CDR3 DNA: TGTGCCAGCAGTATCAGGTCTAACTATGGCTACACCTTC
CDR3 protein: CASSIRSNYGYTF

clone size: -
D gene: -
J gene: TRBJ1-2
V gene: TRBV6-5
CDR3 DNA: TGTGCCAGCACCCGACAGAAGTGGGACTATGGCTACACCTTC
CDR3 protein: CASTRQKWDYGYTF

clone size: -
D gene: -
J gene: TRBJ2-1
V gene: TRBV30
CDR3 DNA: TGTGCCTGGAGTGTCCCCGAGAGACAGTTCTTC
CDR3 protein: CAWSVPERQFF

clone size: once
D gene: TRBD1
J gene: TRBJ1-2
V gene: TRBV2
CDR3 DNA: TGTGCCAGCAGCGGGACAGGGGGTTCGTCAGGCTACACCTTC
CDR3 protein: CASSGTGGSSGYTF

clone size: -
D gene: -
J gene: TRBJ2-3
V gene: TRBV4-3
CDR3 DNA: TGCGCCAGCAGCCAAGGGAGCGGCACAGATACGCAGTATTTT
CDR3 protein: CASSQGSGTDTQYF

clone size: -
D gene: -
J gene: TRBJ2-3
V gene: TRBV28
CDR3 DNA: TGTGCCAGCAGTTTGGCATCAGATACGCAGTATTTT
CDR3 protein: CASSLASDTQYF

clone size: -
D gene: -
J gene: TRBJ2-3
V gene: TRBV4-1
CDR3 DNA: TGCGCCAGCAGCCAAGATTGGCTGTCGGATACGCAGTATTTT
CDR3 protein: CASSQDWLSDTQYF

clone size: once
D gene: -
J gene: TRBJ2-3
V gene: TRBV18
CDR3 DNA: TGTGCCAGCTCCTTCACTAGTCCTAGCACAGATACGCAGTATTTT
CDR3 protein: CASSFTSPSTDTQYF

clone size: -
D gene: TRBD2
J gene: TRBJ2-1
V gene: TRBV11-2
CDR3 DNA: TGTGCCAGCAGCTTAGGCGGGGGGCAGTTCTTC
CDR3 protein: CASSLGGGQFF

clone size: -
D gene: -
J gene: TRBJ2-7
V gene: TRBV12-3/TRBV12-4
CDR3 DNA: TGTGCCAGCAGTTTAGGACGGGAGTACGAGCAGTACTTC
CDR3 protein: CASSLGREYEQYF

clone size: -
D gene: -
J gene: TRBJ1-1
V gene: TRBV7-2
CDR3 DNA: TGTGCCAGCAGCTTGGCGGCAGACCAGAACACTGAAGCTTTCTTT
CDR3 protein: CASSLAADQNTEAFF

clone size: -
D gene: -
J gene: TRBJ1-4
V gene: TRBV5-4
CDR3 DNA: TGTGCCAGCAGCTTGCGGGCCCAGGGTGGAGAAAAACTGTTTTTT
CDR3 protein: CASSLRAQGGEKLFF

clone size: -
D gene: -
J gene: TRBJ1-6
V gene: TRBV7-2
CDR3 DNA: TGTGCCAGCAGCTTAGCCAGGGTTGGATCACCCCTCCACTTT
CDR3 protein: CASSLARVGSPLHF

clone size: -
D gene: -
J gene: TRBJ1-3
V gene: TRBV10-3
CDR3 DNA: TGTGCCATCAGTGAGTCGATTGGGACTCTGCGGAACACCATATATTTT
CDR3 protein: CAISESIGTLRNTIYF

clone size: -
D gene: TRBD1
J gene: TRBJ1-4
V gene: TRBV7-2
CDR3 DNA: TGTGCCAGCAGCTTTCGACAGGGTGGAAAACTGTTTTTT
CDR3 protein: CASSFRQGGKLFF

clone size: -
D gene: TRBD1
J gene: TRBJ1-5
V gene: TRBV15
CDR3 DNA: TGTGCCACCAGCGGCGGGACAGGGATTCCCAATCAGCCCCAGCATTTT
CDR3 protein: CATSGGTGIPNQPQHF

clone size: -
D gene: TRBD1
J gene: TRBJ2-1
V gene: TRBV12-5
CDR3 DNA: TGTGCTAGTACAGAAGGACAGGGGGCGTTGAATGAGCAGTTCTTC
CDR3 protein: CASTEGQGALNEQFF

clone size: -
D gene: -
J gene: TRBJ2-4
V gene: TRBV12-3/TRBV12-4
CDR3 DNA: TGTGCCAGCAGCAATGACGGAGACATTCAGTACTTC
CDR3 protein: CASSNDGDIQYF

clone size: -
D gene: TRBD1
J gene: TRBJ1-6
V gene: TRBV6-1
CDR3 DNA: TGTGCCAGCAGTGAAACAGGGGCGTATAATTCACCCCTCCACTTT
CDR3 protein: CASSETGAYNSPLHF

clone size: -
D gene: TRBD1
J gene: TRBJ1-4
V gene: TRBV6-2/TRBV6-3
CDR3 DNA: TGTGCCAGCAGCCCCGTGAACAGGGGGGAAAAACTGTTTTTT
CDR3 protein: CASSPVNRGEKLFF

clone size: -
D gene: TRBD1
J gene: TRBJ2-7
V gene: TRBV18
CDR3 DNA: TGTGCCAGCTCACCAACCGGGACAGGTCCCGAGCAGTACTTC
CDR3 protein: CASSPTGTGPEQYF

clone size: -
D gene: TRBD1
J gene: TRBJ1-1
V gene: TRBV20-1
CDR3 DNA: TGCAGTGCTAGAGATGGGGACAGCTTT
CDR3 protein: CSARDGDSF

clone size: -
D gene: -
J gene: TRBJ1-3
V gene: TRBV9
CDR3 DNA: TGTGCCAGCAGCGCCGGGACACCTGGAAACACCATATATTTT
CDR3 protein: CASSAGTPGNTIYF

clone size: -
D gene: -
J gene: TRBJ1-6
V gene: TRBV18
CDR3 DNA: TGTGCCAGCTCACCGCGGTCGACTAATTCACCCCTCCACTTT
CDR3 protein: CASSPRSTNSPLHF

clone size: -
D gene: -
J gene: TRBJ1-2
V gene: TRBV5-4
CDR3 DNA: TGTGCCAGCAGCAGAGGGATTACGGAAGGCTACACCTTC
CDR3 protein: CASSRGITEGYTF

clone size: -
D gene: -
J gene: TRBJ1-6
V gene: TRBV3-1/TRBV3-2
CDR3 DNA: TGTGCCAGCAGCCCCACAGGGCAGTCACCCCTCCACTTT
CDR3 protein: CASSPTGQSPLHF

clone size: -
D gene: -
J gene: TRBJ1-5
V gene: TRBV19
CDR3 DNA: TGTGCCAGTAGTATTGGGGAGGGAGGGCCCCAGCATTTT
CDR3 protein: CASSIGEGGPQHF

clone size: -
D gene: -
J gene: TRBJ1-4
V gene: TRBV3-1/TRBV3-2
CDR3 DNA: TGTGCCAGCAGCCAAGATAAATCGAGGGAGGGTAATGAAAAACTGTTTTTT
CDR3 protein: CASSQDKSREGNEKLFF

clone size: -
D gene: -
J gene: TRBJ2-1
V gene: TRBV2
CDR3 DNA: TGTGCCACCAGAGACAGTGTCCCCAACAATGAGCAGTTCTTC
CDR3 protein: CATRDSVPNNEQFF

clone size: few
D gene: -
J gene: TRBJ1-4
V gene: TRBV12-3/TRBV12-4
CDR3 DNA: TGTGCCAGCAGTTTAAACCGAGAGGAAAAACTGTTTTTT
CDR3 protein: CASSLNREEKLFF

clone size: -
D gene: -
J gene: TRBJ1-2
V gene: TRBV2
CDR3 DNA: TGTGCCAGCAGTGAGGGTCCGAACTTCCCTAACTATGGTTACACCTTC
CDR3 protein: CASSEGPNFPNYGYTF

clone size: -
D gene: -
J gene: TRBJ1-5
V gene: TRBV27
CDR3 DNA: TGTGCCAGCAGTCTTATATCCCCAGACAGAAACTATGGCAATCAGCCCCAGCATTTT
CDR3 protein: CASSLISPDRNYGNQPQHF

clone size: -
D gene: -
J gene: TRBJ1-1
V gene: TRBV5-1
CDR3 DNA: TGCGCCAGCAGCCCCTTTGAGGGAGGTGGCACTGAAGCTTTCTTT
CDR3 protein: CASSPFEGGGTEAFF